These 13 T cell receptor beta chains were sequenced from one sample in a study of cytomegalovirus exposure and HLA in healthy donors. The PCR used 60 Vbeta and 13 Jbeta primers. Clones were sequenced by immunoSEQ multiplex PCR, and TCRdb holds only the in-frame ones, with some missing. Here the sample spans roughly 20,000 clones, under 85% being singletons. The sample consisted of PBMCs. Source of these receptors: a human donor in good health.

This clone has just one count. The chain joins TRBV9 to TRBJ1-2; TRBD1 is a possible D gene (6 bases). There are 19 residues in the CDR3. Germline-derived CDR1 and CDR2 are SGDLS and YYNGEE. V shed 3 bases and J shed 5 bases, with 29 bases lying between them. CDR3 region: CASSASSRMGEGGGYGYTF. The CDR3 nucleotides read TGTGCCAGCAGCGCATCCTCAAGGATGGGGGAGGGAGGGGGTTATGGCTACACCTTC. The variable domain in full, with the rest retrieved from reference TRBV9 and TRBJ1-2, is DSGVTQTPKHLITATGQRVTLRCSPRSGDLSVYWYQQSLDQGLQFLIQYYNGEERAKGNILERFSAQQFPDLHSELNLSSLELGDSALYFCASSASSRMGEGGGYGYTFGSGTRLTVV.

The chain employs TRBV5-1 and TRBJ1-1; a possible D gene is TRBD1 (6 bases). Trimming cost V 4 bases and J 1 base, with 14 bases left between them. The CDR3 has 15 residues. In germline, CDR1 is SGHRS, CDR2 YFSETQ. The CDR3 nucleotides are TGCGCCAGCAGCGTAGGGGGGGCCGCGAACACTGAAGCTTTCTTT. Residues: CASSVGGAANTEAFF.

This chain links TRBV14 with TRBJ1-6, with D hard to call. Germline loops: CDR1 SGHDN, CDR2 FVKESK. The CDR3 totals 15 residues. V was shortened by 2 bases and J by 10 bases, with 15 bases between the two germline ends. CDR3 sequence: CASSQFREHSSPLHF. The CDR3 nucleotides read TGTGCCAGCAGCCAATTTCGCGAGCATAGCTCACCCCTCCACTTT.

CDR3 sequence (DNA): TGCGCCAGCAGCCAAGGCGGGGGATATCTTGGCGAGCAGTACTTC. Its protein product is CASSQGGGYLGEQYF. The chain links TRBV4-1 to TRBJ2-7, with 7 nucleotides matching TRBD2. Germline CDR1 reads MGHRA; CDR2 reads YSYEKL. This CDR3 comprises 15 residues. Unmatched junction bases numbered 9, after V lost 1 base and J lost 6 bases.

This rearrangement joins TRBV11-3 to TRBJ2-7; TRBD1 matches at 7 bases. Trimming took 5 bases from V and 13 from J; bases not matched to a gene: 17. CDR3 length: 14 residues. The V gene's germline CDR1 is SGHNT and CDR2 YENEEA. This CDR3 is CASSPTKPDRPQYF. For the CDR3, the DNA is TGTGCCAGCAGCCCAACCAAGCCGGACAGGCCCCAATACTTC.

The chain joins TRBV19 to TRBJ2-7; possibly TRBD2 for D (5 bases). The germline V and J ends were trimmed by 6 bases and 1 base, with 13 bases remaining between them. The CDR3 totals 14 residues. The germline gives CDR1 LNHDA, CDR2 SQIVND (reference sequence). CDR3 region: CASRLGGGSYEQYF. The DNA of the CDR3 is TGTGCCAGTAGGTTAGGAGGAGGATCCTACGAGCAGTACTTC.

J is TRBJ1-2 and V is TRBV6-5; D gene ambiguous. The CDR3 runs to 13 residues. V lost 2 bases and J 4 bases, leaving 8 bases between the germline ends. Germline V gives CDR1 MNHEY, CDR2 SVGAGI. The CDR3 is CASSYQQSYGYTF. The CDR3 coding sequence is TGTGCCAGCAGTTACCAACAGAGCTATGGCTACACCTTC.

The rearrangement links TRBV29-1 to TRBJ2-4; 7 bases match TRBD1. The CDR3 consists of 14 residues. Germline CDR1 reads SQVTM; CDR2 reads ANQGSEA. V lost 6 bases to trimming and J lost 0 bases; unmatched junction nucleotides: 5. Written as DNA, the CDR3 is TGCAGCGTGATGGACAGGCAAGCCAAAAACATTCAGTACTTC. This translates into CSVMDRQAKNIQYF.

This chain connects TRBV18 to TRBJ2-7; perhaps TRBD2 as D (5 bases). CDR3 length: 14 amino acids. V was cut by 7 bases and J by 0 bases, with 13 bases left in between. Per germline, CDR1 KGHSH and CDR2 LQKENI. This chain's CDR3 is CASYSGGGSYEQYF. The CDR3 nucleotides are TGTGCCAGCTATTCCGGAGGCGGCTCCTACGAGCAGTACTTC.

The rearrangement joins TRBV10-3 to TRBJ1-5; D ambiguous. The V end was cut by 6 bases, the J end by 10 bases, with 31 bases between. This CDR3 has 18 amino acids. Germline CDR1 is ENHRY and CDR2 is SYGVKD. CDR3 loop: CAIREDPTRSIAISPQHF. CDR3 nucleotide sequence: TGTGCCATCAGGGAGGACCCCACGAGAAGTATAGCAATCAGCCCCCAGCATTTT.

The chain carries TRBV19 and TRBJ1-2; D not certain. Deletions cut 7 bases from V and 4 bases from J, with 28 bases between. Germline-derived CDR1 and CDR2 are LNHDA and SQIVND (reference sequence). The CDR3 covers 18 residues. This CDR3 reads CASKVGGLRKDLSYGYTF. CDR3 DNA sequence: TGTGCCAGTAAAGTTGGAGGTTTGCGAAAGGATCTAAGCTATGGCTACACCTTC.

The chain couples TRBV19 to TRBJ2-7; 13 bases are a match to TRBD2. Germline CDR1 and CDR2: LNHDA and SQIVND (reference sequence). The CDR3 has 15 residues. V lost 1 base to trimming and J lost 3 bases; unmatched junction nucleotides: 0. The CDR3 DNA reads as TGTGCCAGTAGTATAGGGACTAGCGGGAGCTACGAGCAGTACTTC. This sequence encodes CASSIGTSGSYEQYF.

The rearrangement links TRBV7-3 to TRBJ2-3; the D gene is possibly TRBD2 (7 bases). The germline gives CDR1 SGHTA, CDR2 FQGTGA. This CDR3 is 16 amino acids long. Trimming took off 4 bases at V and 4 bases at J, with 18 bases between the two ends. The CDR3 region has the DNA TGTGCCAGCAGCTCCCAGGGGTCGGGGGGCGCAGATACGCAGTATTTT. This translates into CASSSQGSGGADTQYF.